The clone carrying this T cell receptor beta chain was found a few times. There are 16 residues in the CDR3. Trimming pared 7 bases from V and 1 base from J, leaving 17 bases between. TCRdb itself ran the reads through MiXCR, one entry per CDR3 protein. The repertoire includes some 100,000 distinct CDR3 sequences, roughly 28% of them detected once, and 2% to 2.5% sits in the top ten. The record originates from a study of type 1 regulatory T cells. About the study: An in vitro protocol generated T-allo10, a Tr1-enriched, alloantigen-specific CD4 T cell product.

The chain carries TRBV12-3 or TRBV12-4 and TRBJ2-1; possibly TRBD2 for D (6 bases). The sequencing input was CD4+ T cells, either the whole sample or a sorted fraction (not recorded which). The receptor was isolated from a human donor in good health. The CDR3 sequence is CASILLGGRSYNEQFF. The CDR3 nucleotides are TGTGCCAGCATCCTCTTGGGGGGTAGATCCTACAATGAGCAGTTCTTC.